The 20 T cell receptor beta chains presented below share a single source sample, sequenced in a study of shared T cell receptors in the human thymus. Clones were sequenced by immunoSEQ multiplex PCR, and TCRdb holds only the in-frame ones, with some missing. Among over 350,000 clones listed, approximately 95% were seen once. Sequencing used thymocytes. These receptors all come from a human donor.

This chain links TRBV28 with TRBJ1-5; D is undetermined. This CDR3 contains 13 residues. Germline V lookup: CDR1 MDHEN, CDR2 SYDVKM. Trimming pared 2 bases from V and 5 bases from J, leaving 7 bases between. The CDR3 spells CASSLDQHQPQHF. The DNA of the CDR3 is TGTGCCAGCAGTTTAGACCAGCATCAGCCCCAGCATTTT.

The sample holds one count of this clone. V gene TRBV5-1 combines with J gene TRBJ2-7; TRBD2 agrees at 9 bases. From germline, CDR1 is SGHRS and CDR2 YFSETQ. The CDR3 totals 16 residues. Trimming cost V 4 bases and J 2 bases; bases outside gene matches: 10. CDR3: CASSPQLAGRTYEQYF. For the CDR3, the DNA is TGCGCCAGCAGCCCCCAACTAGCGGGTCGAACCTACGAGCAGTACTTC.

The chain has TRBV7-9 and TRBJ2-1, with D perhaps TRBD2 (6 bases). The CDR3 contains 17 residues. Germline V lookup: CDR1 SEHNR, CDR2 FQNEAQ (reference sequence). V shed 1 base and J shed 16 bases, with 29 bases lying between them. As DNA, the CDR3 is TGTGCCAGCAGCTTAGTTCATATGACTAGAATCGAAGGAGCGCAATTCTTC. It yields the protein CASSLVHMTRIEGAQFF.

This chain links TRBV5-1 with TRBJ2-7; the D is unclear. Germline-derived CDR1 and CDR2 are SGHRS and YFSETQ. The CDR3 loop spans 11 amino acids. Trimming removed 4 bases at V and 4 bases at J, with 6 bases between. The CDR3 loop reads CASSHDYEQYF. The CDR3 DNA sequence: TGCGCCAGCAGCCACGATTACGAGCAGTACTTC.

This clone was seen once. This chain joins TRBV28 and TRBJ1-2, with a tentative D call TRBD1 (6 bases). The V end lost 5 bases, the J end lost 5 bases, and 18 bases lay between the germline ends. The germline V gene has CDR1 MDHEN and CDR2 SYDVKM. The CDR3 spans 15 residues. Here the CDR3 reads CASSQGDKKVYGYTF. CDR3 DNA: TGTGCCAGCAGTCAAGGGGACAAGAAAGTTTATGGCTACACCTTC.

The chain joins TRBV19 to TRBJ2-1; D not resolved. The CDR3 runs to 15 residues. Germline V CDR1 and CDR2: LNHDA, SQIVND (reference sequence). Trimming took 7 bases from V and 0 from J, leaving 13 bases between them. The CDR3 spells CASNEVDRSYNEQFF. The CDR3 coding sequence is TGTGCCAGTAATGAAGTAGACCGCTCCTACAATGAGCAGTTCTTC.

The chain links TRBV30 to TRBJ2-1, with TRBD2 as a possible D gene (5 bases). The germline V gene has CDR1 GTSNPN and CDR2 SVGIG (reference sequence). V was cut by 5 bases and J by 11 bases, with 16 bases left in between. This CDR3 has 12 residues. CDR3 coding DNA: TGTGCCTGGGGGCTAGAGAGCGGAAAGCAGTTCTTC. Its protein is CAWGLESGKQFF.

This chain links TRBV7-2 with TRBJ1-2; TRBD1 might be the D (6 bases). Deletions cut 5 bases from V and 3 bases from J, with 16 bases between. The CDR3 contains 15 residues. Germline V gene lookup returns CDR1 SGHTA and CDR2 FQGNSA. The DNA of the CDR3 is TGTGCCAGCAGCCAACCGGGCAGGGGCGACTATGGCTACACCTTC. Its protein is CASSQPGRGDYGYTF.

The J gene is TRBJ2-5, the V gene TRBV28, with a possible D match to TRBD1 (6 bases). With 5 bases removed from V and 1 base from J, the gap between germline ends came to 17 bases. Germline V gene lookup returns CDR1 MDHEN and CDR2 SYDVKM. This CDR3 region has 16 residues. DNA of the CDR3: TGTGCCAGCAGTCCATGCCGGGACATGAGCCAAGAGACCCAGTACTTC. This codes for CASSPCRDMSQETQYF.

In DNA, the CDR3 is TGTGCCAGCAGTTACACCGGGGGGCCCCCTTACGAGCAGTACTTC. This translates into CASSYTGGPPYEQYF. The V gene is TRBV27, the J gene TRBJ2-7; tentatively, D is TRBD2 (7 bases). With 4 bases removed from V and 4 bases from J, the gap between germline ends came to 17 bases. Germline V CDR1 and CDR2: MNHEY, SMNVEV (reference sequence). The CDR3 has 15 residues.

The CDR3 nucleotides are TGTGCCAGCAGCTCCATGACCCAGGGCCCAAGCACAGATACGCAGTATTTT. Its protein product is CASSSMTQGPSTDTQYF. This chain uses TRBV5-4 with TRBJ2-3, with a possible D match to TRBD1 (5 bases). Trimming removed 3 bases from V and 0 bases from J, with 17 bases in between. The CDR3 spans 17 residues. Germline CDR1 is SGHNT and CDR2 is YYREEE (reference sequence).

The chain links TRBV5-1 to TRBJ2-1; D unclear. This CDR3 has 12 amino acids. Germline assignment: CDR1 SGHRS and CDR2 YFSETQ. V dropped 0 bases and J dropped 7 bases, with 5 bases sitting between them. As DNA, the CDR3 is TGCGCCAGCAGCTTGGTAGCAAATGAGCAGTTCTTC. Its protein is CASSLVANEQFF.

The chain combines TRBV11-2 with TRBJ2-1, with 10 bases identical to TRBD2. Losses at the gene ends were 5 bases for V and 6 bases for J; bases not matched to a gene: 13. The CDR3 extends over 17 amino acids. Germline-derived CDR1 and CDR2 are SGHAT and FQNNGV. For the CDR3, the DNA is TGTGCCAGCAGCCTAGGAGCGCTAGCGGGAGACCCCAATGAGCAGTTCTTC. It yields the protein CASSLGALAGDPNEQFF. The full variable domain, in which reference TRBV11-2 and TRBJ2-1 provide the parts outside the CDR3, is EAGVAQSPRYKIIEKRQSVAFWCNPISGHATLYWYQQILGQGPKLLIQFQNNGVVDDSQLPKDRFSAERLKGVDSTLKIQPAKLEDSAVYLCASSLGALAGDPNEQFFGPGTRLTVL.

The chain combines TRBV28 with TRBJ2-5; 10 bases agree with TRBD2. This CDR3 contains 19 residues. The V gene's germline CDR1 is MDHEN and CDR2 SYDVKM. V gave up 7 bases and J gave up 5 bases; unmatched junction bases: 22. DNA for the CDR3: TGTGCCAGCACATTAAACTTCCGGACTAGCGGATCTGGGACGGAGACCCAGTACTTC. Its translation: CASTLNFRTSGSGTETQYF.

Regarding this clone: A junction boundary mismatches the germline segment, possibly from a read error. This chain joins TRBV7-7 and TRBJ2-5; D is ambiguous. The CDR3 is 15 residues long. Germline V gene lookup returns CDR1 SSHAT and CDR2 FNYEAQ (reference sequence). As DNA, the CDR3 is TGTGCTAGCAGCGACCGAGACACACCGGGTGAGACCCAGTACTTC. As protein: CASSDRDTPGETQYF.

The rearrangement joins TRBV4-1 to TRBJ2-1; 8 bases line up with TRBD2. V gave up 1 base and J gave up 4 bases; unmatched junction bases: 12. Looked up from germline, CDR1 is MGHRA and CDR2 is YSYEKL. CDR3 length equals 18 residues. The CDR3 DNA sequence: TGCGCCAGCAGCCAAGGGCCCTGGGCTAGCGGGTTATACAATGAGCAGTTCTTC. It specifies CASSQGPWASGLYNEQFF.

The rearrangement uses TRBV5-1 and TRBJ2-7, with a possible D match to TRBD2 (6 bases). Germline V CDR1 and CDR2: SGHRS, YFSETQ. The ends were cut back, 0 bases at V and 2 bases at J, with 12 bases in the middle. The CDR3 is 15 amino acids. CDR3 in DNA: TGCGCCAGCAGCTTGGTGGTCGGGAGTACCTACGAGCAGTACTTC. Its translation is CASSLVVGSTYEQYF.

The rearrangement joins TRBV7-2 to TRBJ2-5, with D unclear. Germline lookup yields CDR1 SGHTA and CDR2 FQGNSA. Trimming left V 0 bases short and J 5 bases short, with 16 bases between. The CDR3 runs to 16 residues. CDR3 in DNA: TGTGCCAGCAGCTTAGCGAGGAGTCCCAGGCATGAGACCCAGTACTTC. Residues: CASSLARSPRHETQYF.

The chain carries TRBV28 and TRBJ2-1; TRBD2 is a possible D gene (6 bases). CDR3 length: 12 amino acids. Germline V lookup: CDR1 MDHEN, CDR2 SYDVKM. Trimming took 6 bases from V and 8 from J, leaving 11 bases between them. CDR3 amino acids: CASSPIADEQFF. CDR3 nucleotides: TGTGCCAGCAGCCCCATAGCGGATGAGCAGTTCTTC.

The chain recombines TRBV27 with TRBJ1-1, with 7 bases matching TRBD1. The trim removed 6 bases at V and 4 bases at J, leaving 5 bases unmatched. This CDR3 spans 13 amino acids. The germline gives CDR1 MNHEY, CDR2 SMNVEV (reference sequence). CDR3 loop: CASSLHRGTEAFF. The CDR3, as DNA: TGTGCCAGCAGCTTACACAGGGGCACTGAAGCTTTCTTT.